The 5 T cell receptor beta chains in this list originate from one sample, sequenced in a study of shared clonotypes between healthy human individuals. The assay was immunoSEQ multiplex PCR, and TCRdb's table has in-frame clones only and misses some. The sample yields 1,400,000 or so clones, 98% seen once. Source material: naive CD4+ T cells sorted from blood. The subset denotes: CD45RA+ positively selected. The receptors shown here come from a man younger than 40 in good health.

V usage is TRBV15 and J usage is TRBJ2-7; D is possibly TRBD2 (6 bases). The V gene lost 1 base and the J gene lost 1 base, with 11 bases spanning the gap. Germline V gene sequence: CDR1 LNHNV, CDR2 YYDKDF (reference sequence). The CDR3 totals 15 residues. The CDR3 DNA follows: TGTGCCACCAGCAGAGGGGGCGGGGCGTCCTACGAGCAGTACTTC. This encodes CATSRGGGASYEQYF.

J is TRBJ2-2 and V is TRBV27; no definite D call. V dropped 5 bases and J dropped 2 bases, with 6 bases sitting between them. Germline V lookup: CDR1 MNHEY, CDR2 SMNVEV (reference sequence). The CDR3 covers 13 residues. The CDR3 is CASSVINTGELFF. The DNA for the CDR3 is TGTGCCAGCAGTGTCATAAACACCGGGGAGCTGTTTTTT.

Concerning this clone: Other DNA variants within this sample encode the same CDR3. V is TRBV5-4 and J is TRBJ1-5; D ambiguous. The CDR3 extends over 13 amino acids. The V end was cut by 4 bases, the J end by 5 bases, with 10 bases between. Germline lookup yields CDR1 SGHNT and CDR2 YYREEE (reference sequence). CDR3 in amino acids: CASSPDGDQPQHF. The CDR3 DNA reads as TGTGCCAGCAGCCCAGACGGAGATCAGCCCCAGCATTTT.

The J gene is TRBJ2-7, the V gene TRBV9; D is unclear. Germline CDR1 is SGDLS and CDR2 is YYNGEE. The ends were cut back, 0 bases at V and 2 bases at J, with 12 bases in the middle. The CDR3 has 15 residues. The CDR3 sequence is CASSVGQVKTYEQYF. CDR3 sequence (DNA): TGTGCCAGCAGCGTAGGTCAAGTGAAAACCTACGAGCAGTACTTC.

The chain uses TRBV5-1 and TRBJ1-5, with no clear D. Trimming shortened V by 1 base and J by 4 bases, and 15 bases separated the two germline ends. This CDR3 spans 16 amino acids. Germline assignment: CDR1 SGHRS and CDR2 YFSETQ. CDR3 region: CASSLFGSGGNQPQHF. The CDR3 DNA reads TGCGCCAGCAGCTTGTTCGGGTCCGGCGGTAATCAGCCCCAGCATTTT. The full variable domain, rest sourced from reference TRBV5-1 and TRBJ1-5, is KAGVTQTPRYLIKTRGQQVTLSCSPISGHRSVSWYQQTPGQGLQFLFEYFSETQRNKGNFPGRFSGRQFSNSRSEMNVSTLELGDSALYLCASSLFGSGGNQPQHFGDGTRLSIL.